The 30 T cell receptor beta chains reported below all come from one sample, sequenced in a study of Ad26.COV2.S vaccination and SARS-CoV-2 variants. Treatment reported: about 20 received Ad26.COV2.S at low or high dose, single or two shots; a few received placebo; per-sample allocation not given. Sampling happened 63 days after the first vaccine or placebo injection. This table comes from immunoSEQ multiplex PCR, and its TCRdb copy is limited to in-frame clones, with some not included. Here the sample spans more than 300,000 clones, about 86% being singletons. The sample was peripheral blood, taken in a trial of Ad26.COV2.S vaccine versus placebo. Receptors originate from a person aged 18 to 65 who received the Ad26.COV2.S COVID-19 vaccine or a placebo.

The chain links TRBV4-1 to TRBJ2-1, with 9 bases identical to TRBD2. The CDR3 sequence is 19 residues long. Losses at the gene ends were 4 bases for V and 0 bases for J; bases not matched to a gene: 13. The germline CDR1 and CDR2 sequences are MGHRA and YSYEKL. CDR3 residues: CASSPLVSGGYSSYNEQFF. The CDR3 DNA sequence: TGCGCCAGCAGCCCATTAGTTAGCGGGGGCTATAGCTCCTACAATGAGCAGTTCTTC.

To note about this clone: At one of its ends the junction is not consistent with the germline gene, which may arise from a read error. V and J are TRBV6-2 or TRBV6-3 and TRBJ2-6, with a tentative D call TRBD1 (5 bases). Germline CDR1 reads MNHEY; CDR2 reads SVGEGT. CDR3 length: 15 amino acids. The CDR3 here is CASSGPVSGANVPTF. The DNA for the CDR3 is TGTGCCAGCAGTGGACCGGTCTCTGGGGCCAACGTCCCGACTTTC.

The chain recombines TRBV29-1 with TRBJ1-1; possibly TRBD1 for D (5 bases). Germline CDR1 reads SQVTM; CDR2 reads ANQGSEA. CDR3 length: 12 amino acids. V lost 4 bases, J lost 10 bases, and 16 bases lay in between. Here the CDR3 reads CSVVGDGVRAFF. As DNA, the CDR3 is TGCAGCGTTGTAGGGGATGGCGTGAGAGCTTTCTTT.

V gene TRBV10-3 combines with J gene TRBJ1-2, with D uncertain. V shed 3 bases and J shed 1 base, with 6 bases lying between them. This CDR3 is 13 amino acids long. Germline V gene lookup returns CDR1 ENHRY and CDR2 SYGVKD. The CDR3, as DNA: TGTGCCATCAGTGAAGCAGATAACTATGGCTACACCTTC. It is translated as CAISEADNYGYTF.

The chain links TRBV2 to TRBJ1-1, with D possibly being TRBD1 (6 bases). CDR3 size: 15 residues. V was trimmed by 10 bases and J by 0 bases, leaving 18 bases between them. The germline CDR1 and CDR2 sequences are SNHLY and FYNNEI. The CDR3: CATTTGGSMNTEAFF. The CDR3 bases are TGTGCCACTACGACGGGGGGCTCCATGAACACTGAAGCTTTCTTT.

J is TRBJ2-5 and V is TRBV19; either TRBD1 or TRBD2 may fit D (5 bases each). The CDR3 has 14 amino acids. CDR1 and CDR2 from the germline V gene are LNHDA and SQIVND (reference sequence). The V and J ends lost 6 bases and 2 bases respectively, with 13 bases between them. The CDR3 is CASSPRGDQETQYF. CDR3 coding DNA: TGTGCCAGTAGCCCCCGAGGGGATCAAGAGACCCAGTACTTC.

The V call is TRBV5-5, the J call TRBJ1-5, with D possibly matching TRBD1 (6 bases). V shed 0 bases and J shed 0 bases, with 13 bases lying between them. The CDR3 covers 17 residues. The germline gives CDR1 SGHKS, CDR2 YYEKEE (reference sequence). The CDR3 DNA sequence: TGTGCCAGCAGCTTGGGGGACACCGTTTATAGCAATCAGCCCCAGCATTTT. Translated: CASSLGDTVYSNQPQHF.

This clone has just one count. The chain has TRBV15 and TRBJ2-3; TRBD2 is a possible D gene (6 bases). Trimming cost V 2 bases and J 2 bases, with 11 bases left between them. Germline V gene sequence: CDR1 LNHNV, CDR2 YYDKDF (reference sequence). The CDR3 length is 15 residues. The CDR3 DNA follows: TGTGCCACCAGCAGACGGGACTCCGCCACAGATACGCAGTATTTT. Protein: CATSRRDSATDTQYF.

This rearrangement joins TRBV6-5 to TRBJ2-2, with a tentative D call TRBD1 (6 bases). CDR1 MNHEY and CDR2 SVGAGI come from the germline V gene. Between the trimmed V and J ends, which lost 9 bases and 5 bases, there was a span of 13 bases. The CDR3 totals 13 residues. In DNA form, the CDR3 reads TGTGCCAGTTCTACTGACAGGACCGGGGAGCTGTTTTTT. The encoded protein is CASSTDRTGELFF.

This clone occurred once. The chain has TRBV18 and TRBJ1-3; TRBD1 is a possible D gene (5 bases). V was pared by 2 bases and J by 0 bases, with 11 bases between. This CDR3 is 16 amino acids long. CDR1 is KGHSH, CDR2 LQKENI, per germline. The CDR3 reads CASSPWPGSSGNTIYF. CDR3 DNA: TGTGCCAGCTCACCATGGCCAGGGAGCTCTGGAAACACCATATATTTT.

This clone was seen more than once but under ten times. The chain is built from TRBV4-1 and TRBJ1-1; no definite D call. The ends were cut back, 4 bases at V and 0 bases at J, with 15 bases in the middle. This CDR3 is 16 amino acids long. Looked up from germline, CDR1 is MGHRA and CDR2 is YSYEKL. The CDR3 sequence is CASSPIVGRMNTEAFF. The CDR3 DNA reads as TGCGCCAGCAGCCCCATCGTCGGACGGATGAACACTGAAGCTTTCTTT.

The chain employs TRBV2 and TRBJ1-2; D might be TRBD1 (5 bases). This CDR3 has 12 residues. Trimming shortened V by 5 bases and J by 8 bases, and 12 bases separated the two germline ends. The germline V gene has CDR1 SNHLY and CDR2 FYNNEI. The DNA for the CDR3 is TGTGCCAGCAGTCAACTCAGGGACGGCTACACCTTC. Its translation: CASSQLRDGYTF. Based on the CDR3 plus reference TRBV2 and TRBJ1-2, the full variable domain is EPEVTQTPSHQVTQMGQEVILRCVPISNHLYFYWYRQILGQKVEFLVSFYNNEISEKSEIFDDQFSVERPDGSNFTLKIRSTKLEDSAMYFCASSQLRDGYTFGSGTRLTVV.

CDR3 sequence reads: CASSLDYASGDLSYNEQFF. The DNA for the CDR3 is TGTGCCAGCAGCTTAGATTACGCTAGCGGGGACCTCTCCTACAATGAGCAGTTCTTC. V usage is TRBV11-2 and J usage is TRBJ2-1; the match to TRBD2 covers 9 bases. Germline CDR1 is SGHAT and CDR2 is FQNNGV. The length of the CDR3 is 19 residues. After removal of 0 bases from V and 0 bases from J, the junction contained 9 bases not matched to a gene.

The chain employs TRBV25-1 and TRBJ1-1; D perhaps matches TRBD1 (5 bases). The CDR3 has 13 residues. CDR1 is MGHDK and CDR2 is SYGVNS in the germline V gene. The ends were cut back, 5 bases at V and 1 base at J, with 8 bases in the middle. In DNA, the CDR3 is TGTGCCAGCAGTCGGGGGGAGAACACTGAAGCTTTCTTT. Protein: CASSRGENTEAFF.

The chain has TRBV30 and TRBJ1-2; a weak D match, TRBD1 (5 bases). Germline V lookup: CDR1 GTSNPN, CDR2 SVGIG (reference sequence). The CDR3 consists of 13 residues. V was trimmed by 5 bases and J by 1 base, leaving 11 bases between them. In DNA, the CDR3 is TGTGCCTGGGCCCTGGGGCGTAACTATGGCTACACCTTC. This translates into CAWALGRNYGYTF.

The V gene is TRBV20-1, the J gene TRBJ1-5; D call uncertain. This CDR3 contains 11 residues. The V gene lost 3 bases and the J gene lost 4 bases, with 4 bases spanning the gap. Germline CDR1 DFQATT, CDR2 SNEGSKA (reference sequence). The CDR3 nucleotides are TGCAGTGCTAGGGCGAATCAGCCCCAGCATTTT. The encoded protein is CSARANQPQHF.

The rearrangement joins TRBV9 to TRBJ2-1; a possible D gene is TRBD1 (5 bases). V was clipped by 0 bases and J by 7 bases, with 5 bases between them. Germline V CDR1 and CDR2: SGDLS, YYNGEE. CDR3 length: 12 amino acids. The CDR3 DNA reads as TGTGCCAGCAGCGTAGACAGGAATGAGCAGTTCTTC. It codes for CASSVDRNEQFF.

Concerning this clone itself: Compared with germline, one end of the junction differs, possibly owing to a read error. The V gene is TRBV5-1, the J gene TRBJ1-1; 7 nucleotides line up with TRBD1. There are 14 residues in the CDR3. Germline V lookup: CDR1 SGHRS, CDR2 YFSETQ. The CDR3 loop reads CASSTDGQAAEAFF. The CDR3 DNA reads TGCGCCAGCAGCACCGATGGACAGGCCGCTGAGGCTTTCTTT.

The rearrangement joins TRBV9 to TRBJ2-1; D is tentatively TRBD1 or TRBD2 (5 bases each). Trimming took off 4 bases at V and 8 bases at J, with 19 bases between the two ends. CDR1 is SGDLS and CDR2 is YYNGEE in the germline V gene. This CDR3 has 15 amino acids. CDR3 coding DNA: TGTGCCAGCAGCTTAACCGGGGCCTACAACGATGAGCAGTTCTTC. Translation: CASSLTGAYNDEQFF.

The chain recombines TRBV10-3 with TRBJ2-1; D may match TRBD1 or TRBD2 (5 bases each). Germline CDR1 is ENHRY and CDR2 is SYGVKD. The CDR3 runs 13 residues. The V end lost 10 bases, the J end lost 6 bases, and 16 bases lay between the germline ends. CDR3 loop: CATEGPKVNEQFF. DNA of the CDR3: TGTGCCACAGAGGGACCGAAAGTCAATGAGCAGTTCTTC.

This chain uses TRBV30 with TRBJ1-3; a possible D gene is TRBD1 (5 bases). CDR1 GTSNPN and CDR2 SVGIG come from the germline V gene (reference sequence). CDR3 length: 13 amino acids. Trimming took off 0 bases at V and 8 bases at J, with 11 bases between the two ends. DNA of the CDR3: TGTGCCTGGAGTGTGAGGGGCGCCGACACCATATATTTT. Translated: CAWSVRGADTIYF.

The chain uses TRBV7-3 and TRBJ2-3, with 7 bases that match TRBD2. The germline V gene has CDR1 SGHTA and CDR2 FQGTGA. This CDR3 has 14 amino acids. Unmatched junction bases numbered 5, after V lost 2 bases and J lost 6 bases. The CDR3 DNA reads as TGTGCCAGCAGCTTATTCGGGGGGTCGGATACGCAGTATTTT. Its protein is CASSLFGGSDTQYF.

The chain couples TRBV18 to TRBJ1-1; 8 bases align to TRBD1. There are 14 residues in the CDR3. Germline assignment: CDR1 KGHSH and CDR2 LQKENI. With V trimmed by 3 bases and J by 7 bases, 7 bases remained unmatched. In nucleotides, the CDR3 is TGTGCCAGCTCACCCGGGACAGGCCTATTTGAAGCTTTCTTT. It specifies CASSPGTGLFEAFF.

This sequence joins TRBV20-1 and TRBJ1-1; D is possibly TRBD1 (5 bases). The CDR3 is made up of 11 amino acids. Trimming stripped 4 bases from V and 11 bases from J, with 14 bases between. From germline, CDR1 is DFQATT and CDR2 SNEGSKA (reference sequence). The CDR3 coding sequence is TGCAGTGCTAACTTGGGAGGGGAGGCTTTCTTT. Translated: CSANLGGEAFF.

This chain uses TRBV18 with TRBJ1-1, with D possibly being TRBD1 (6 bases). The CDR3 covers 16 residues. CDR1 is KGHSH and CDR2 is LQKENI in the germline V gene. Trimming took off 4 bases at V and 3 bases at J, with 18 bases between the two ends. In nucleotides, the CDR3 is TGTGCCAGCTCACTCAACAGGGTTGGGGTAGACACTGAAGCTTTCTTT. It yields the protein CASSLNRVGVDTEAFF.

The genes are TRBV5-1 and TRBJ2-5, with a possible D match to TRBD2 (7 bases). This CDR3 region has 16 residues. The germline V and J ends were trimmed by 4 bases and 5 bases, with 21 bases remaining between them. Germline lookup yields CDR1 SGHRS and CDR2 YFSETQ. The CDR3 reads CASSPEGGKRKETQYF. For the CDR3, the DNA is TGCGCCAGCAGCCCGGAGGGGGGGAAACGAAAGGAGACCCAGTACTTC.

The rearrangement uses TRBV5-6 and TRBJ2-1; 11 nucleotides line up with TRBD2. V shed 4 bases, J shed 4 bases, and the junction held 4 bases outside the gene matches. The CDR3 has 15 amino acids. Germline CDR1 SGHDT, CDR2 YYEEEE. CDR3 sequence (DNA): TGTGCCAGCAGCGTAGGGACTAGCGGATACAATGAGCAGTTCTTC. Amino acid sequence: CASSVGTSGYNEQFF.

The chain recombines TRBV10-2 with TRBJ2-5, with TRBD1 matching 8 bases. CDR3 length: 14 residues. The trim removed 6 bases at V and 5 bases at J, leaving 8 bases unmatched. The germline V gene encodes CDR1 WSHSY and CDR2 SAAADI. CDR3 sequence (DNA): TGCGCCAGCAGAATAGGACAGGGCGGCGAGACCCAGTACTTC. This sequence encodes CASRIGQGGETQYF.

The J gene is TRBJ1-6, the V gene TRBV19; D is possibly TRBD1 (5 bases). Per the germline V gene, CDR1 is LNHDA and CDR2 is SQIVND (reference sequence). V lost 3 bases and J lost 9, with 18 bases in between. The CDR3 runs to 16 residues. The DNA of the CDR3 is TGTGCCAGTAGTATGGAGGGGTCCCAATGGCGTTCACCCCTCCACTTT. As protein: CASSMEGSQWRSPLHF.

The CDR3 spells CASSWDGAQPQHF. For the CDR3, the DNA is TGTGCCAGCAGCTGGGACGGAGCCCAGCCCCAGCATTTT. V usage is TRBV7-9 and J usage is TRBJ1-5, with D perhaps matching TRBD1 (5 bases). This CDR3 is built from 13 residues. Trimming shortened V by 4 bases and J by 7 bases, and 11 bases separated the two germline ends. The germline CDR1 and CDR2 sequences are SEHNR and FQNEAQ (reference sequence).